The 4 T cell receptor beta chains below all came from one sample that was sequenced in a study of stem cell transplantation in POMP-related autoinflammatory disease. Study outcomes and limitations: Patients with PRAID showed a restricted number of unique TRB V-J gene pairings. In patients with PRAID, every analyzed T-cell subset tended to show lower diversity and higher clonality.

TCRdb keeps only in-frame clones here, not all; method: immunoSEQ multiplex PCR. Of about 9,200 clones detected, approximately 90% appear once; the ten largest clones hold 2.5% to 3%. The antigens of these receptors remain unknown. Source: CD8+ T cells from PBMCs, taken before stem cell transplantation. The receptors stem from a human donor with POMP-related autoinflammation and immune dysregulation (PRAID).

The chain has TRBV7-6 and TRBJ2-5; unclear D gene. This CDR3 region has 13 residues. The V and J ends lost 4 bases and 7 bases respectively, with 13 bases between them. Germline CDR1 SGHVS, CDR2 FNYEAQ. The CDR3 bases are TGTGCCAGCAGCTCAACCTCCGCCGGGACCCAGTACTTC. Encoded protein: CASSSTSAGTQYF.

The chain is built from TRBV7-7 and TRBJ2-7; 11 bases agree with TRBD1. CDR3 length: 14 residues. Per germline, CDR1 SSHAT and CDR2 FNYEAQ (reference sequence). V was clipped by 5 bases and J by 4 bases; unmatched bases: 4. The CDR3 sequence is CASSVGQGDYEQYF. As DNA, the CDR3 is TGTGCCAGCAGCGTGGGACAGGGGGATTACGAGCAGTACTTC.

The chain couples TRBV15 to TRBJ2-3; no clear D. This CDR3 spans 16 amino acids. V gave up 1 base and J gave up 0 bases, with 11 bases separating them. The V gene's germline CDR1 is LNHNV and CDR2 YYDKDF (reference sequence). The chain's CDR3 is CATSRGSRASTDTQYF. DNA of the CDR3: TGTGCCACCAGCAGAGGATCCAGAGCTAGCACAGATACGCAGTATTTT.

The chain couples TRBV11-2 to TRBJ2-7; D ambiguous. V lost 3 bases, J lost 2 bases, and 8 bases lay in between. Germline V lookup: CDR1 SGHAT, CDR2 FQNNGV. The CDR3 length is 13 residues. The CDR3 DNA is TGTGCCAGCAGCTTGGGCAGTACCTACGAGCAGTACTTC. This gives the protein CASSLGSTYEQYF.